This T cell receptor (beta chain) originates from a study of T cells in localized non-small cell lung cancer. Study findings and constraints: Uninvolved nearby lung showed the greatest T cell clonality, exceeding that found in tumor.

The protocol was immunoSEQ multiplex PCR, while the TCRdb copy is restricted to in-frame clones and leaves out a portion. The sample lists around 48,000 clones; about 72% were seen once. A word on this clone: What it binds is not known.

Germline assignment: CDR1 MNHNS and CDR2 SASEGT. V lost 3 bases to trimming and J lost 4 bases; unmatched junction nucleotides: 1. This CDR3 contains 15 residues. The V call is TRBV6-1, the J call TRBJ2-3, with 13 bases fitting TRBD2. Sequencing used peripheral blood, obtained before any cancer treatment. The source of this sequence is a man aged 40 to 70 with stage I squamous cell lung carcinoma. The CDR3 nucleotides read TGTGCCAGCAGTGAGACTAGCGGGGGGCCAGATACGCAGTATTTT. It yields the protein CASSETSGGPDTQYF.